This TCR beta chain was identified during a study of Ad26.COV2.S vaccination and SARS-CoV-2 variants. Study results and caveats: Similar non-spike TCR breadth was observed in recipients of vaccine and of placebo. In TCR breadth and depth analyses, total T cell responses may have been underestimated.

Concerning this clone: Its cognate antigen is unknown.

Germline values: CDR1 SGDLS, CDR2 YYNGEE. V was cut by 3 bases and J by 4 bases, with 14 bases left in between. CDR3 length: 15 residues. TCRdb's copy holds only in-frame clones and misses some; the assay was immunoSEQ multiplex PCR. The sample shows about 350,000 clones, 92% of them seen only once. The source of this sequence is a human donor who had recovered from COVID-19. The starting material was peripheral blood, obtained after recovery from COVID-19. The chain has TRBV9 and TRBJ2-1; D is perhaps TRBD1 or TRBD2 (5 bases each). This chain's CDR3 is CASSGTRGYYNEQFF. CDR3 nucleotide sequence: TGTGCCAGCAGCGGTACTAGGGGATATTACAATGAGCAGTTCTTC.